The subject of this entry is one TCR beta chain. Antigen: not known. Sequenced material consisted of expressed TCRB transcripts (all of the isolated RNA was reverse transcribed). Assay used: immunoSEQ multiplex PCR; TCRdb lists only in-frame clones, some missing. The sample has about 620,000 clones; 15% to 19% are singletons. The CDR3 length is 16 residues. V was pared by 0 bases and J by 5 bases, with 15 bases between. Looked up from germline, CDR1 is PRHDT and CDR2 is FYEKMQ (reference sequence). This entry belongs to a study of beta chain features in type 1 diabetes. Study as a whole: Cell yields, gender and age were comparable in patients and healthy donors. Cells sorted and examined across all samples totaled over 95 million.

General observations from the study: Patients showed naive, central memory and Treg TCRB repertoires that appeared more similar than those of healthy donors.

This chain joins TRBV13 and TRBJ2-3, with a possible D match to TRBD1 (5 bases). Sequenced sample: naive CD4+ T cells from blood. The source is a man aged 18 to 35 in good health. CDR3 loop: CASSLGALGVGDTQYF. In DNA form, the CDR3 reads TGTGCCAGCAGCTTAGGAGCCCTAGGGGTGGGAGATACGCAGTATTTT.